Listed below are T cell receptor beta chains from one sample, sequenced in a study of post-analysis software for immune sequencing data. TCRdb re-called the PCR reads with MiXCR, one entry per CDR3 protein. The profile covers fewer than 850,000 distinct CDR3 sequences, with roughly 27% appearing a single time and more than 0.55% taken by the ten largest. The sequenced material came from blood. The receptors shown here come from a girl aged 10-17 years with multiple sclerosis. CDR3s include the opening cysteine and the closing phenylalanine or tryptophan. The D gene is left open where the match is weak. The size field is filled for only some rows; it gives once, few, many or a size class.

>TRBV4-1|TRBJ2-5|NA|TRBD2
TGCGCCAGCAGCCAAGAAGGGACTAGTTTGGAGACCCAGTACTTC
CASSQEGTSLETQYF
>TRBV29-1|TRBJ1-6|NA|NA
TGCACCATGGGGTGGCTGGGGTTCTCACCCCTCCACTTT
CTMGWLGFSPLHF
>TRBV5-1|TRBJ2-7|NA|NA
TGCGCCAGCAGCGGATCTGGGTTGTTTGGCGAGCAGTACTTC
CASSGSGLFGEQYF
>TRBV10-2|TRBJ1-2|NA|NA
TGCGCCAGCTACTCGGACCGAGAGGCTAACTATGGCTACATCTTC
CASYSDREANYGYIF
>TRBV29-1|TRBJ1-5|NA|NA
TGCAGCGTCGTGAGGGGTGCAGGCCAGCCCCAGCATTTT
CSVVRGAGQPQHF
>TRBV12-3/TRBV12-4|TRBJ2-4|NA|NA
TGTGCCAGCGGACCTCCAGGGATATCTGCCAAAAACATTCAGTACTTC
CASGPPGISAKNIQYF
>TRBV6-5|TRBJ2-1|NA|TRBD1
TGTGCCAGCAGTTTCTTAGGACAGGGCCTTGAGCAGTTCTTC
CASSFLGQGLEQFF
>TRBV20-1|TRBJ2-3|NA|TRBD2
TGCAGTGCTGCCACTAGCGGGGGAACCGGGGCGCAGTATTTT
CSAATSGGTGAQYF
>TRBV28|TRBJ1-3|NA|NA
TGTGCCAGCAGTTTCCGGAGGGGTGGGGGTACCACCATATATTTT
CASSFRRGGGTTIYF
>TRBV18|TRBJ2-1|NA|TRBD2
TGTGCCAGCTCACCGGGCGTAGCGGGAGAGTTCTTC
CASSPGVAGEFF
>TRBV20-1|TRBJ1-2|NA|NA
TGCAGTGCTACCGGGACACCTCGGCCTAACTATGGCTACACCTTC
CSATGTPRPNYGYTF
>TRBV5-1|TRBJ2-5|NA|TRBD1
TGCGCCAGCAGCTCGACGACCCCCGGACAGGGCTTACAAGAGACCCAGTACTTC
CASSSTTPGQGLQETQYF
>TRBV20-1|TRBJ2-1|NA|NA
TGCAGTGCTAGAACCTGGGGGCAGACCTACAATGAGCAGTTCTTC
CSARTWGQTYNEQFF
>TRBV12-3/TRBV12-4|TRBJ1-4|few|TRBD1
TGTGCCAGCAGTGTCCGGGACAGGGGGCGCGAAAAACTGTTTTTT
CASSVRDRGREKLFF
>TRBV5-6|TRBJ1-4|NA|NA
TGTGCCAGCAGCTCTCTCCGAGAGGCGATTGTTGAAAAACTGTTTTTT
CASSSLREAIVEKLFF
>TRBV7-2|TRBJ1-1|NA|TRBD1
TGTGCCAGCAGCCCAGCCTCTGGACAGGGAAACACTGAAGCTTTCTTT
CASSPASGQGNTEAFF
>TRBV4-3|TRBJ2-5|NA|TRBD1
TGCGCCAGCAGCCAGGGGGCGGGACAGGGTAGGCCCCAGTACTTC
CASSQGAGQGRPQYF
>TRBV7-2|TRBJ2-3|few|NA
TGTGCCAGCAGCTTAGGCACTAGGACGCAGTATTTT
CASSLGTRTQYF
>TRBV20-1|TRBJ2-5|NA|NA
TGCAGCACCGATCGAGGGCTAGCTCCGAGGGATGGAGAGACCCAGTACTTC
CSTDRGLAPRDGETQYF
>TRBV20-1|TRBJ2-5|NA|TRBD1
TGCAGTGCTCATGGACAGGAAGAGACCCAGTACTTC
CSAHGQEETQYF
>TRBV9|TRBJ1-1|NA|NA
TGTGCCAGCAGCGTAGTTTCCCGGGCGAACACTGAAGCTTTCTTT
CASSVVSRANTEAFF
>TRBV25-1|TRBJ1-6|NA|TRBD1
TGTGCCAGCAGTGAGCCAGGGGGTACGGCACCCCTCCACTTT
CASSEPGGTAPLHF
>TRBV20-1|TRBJ2-7|once|NA
TGCAGTGCCCGAGGGGGGAGTGGCGAGCAGTACTTC
CSARGGSGEQYF
>TRBV5-6|TRBJ2-5|few|NA
TGTGCCAGCACCATAGGCGGGCTAGAGACCCAGTACTTC
CASTIGGLETQYF
>TRBV13|TRBJ2-7|once|TRBD2
TGTGCCAGCTCCTCCCGCTATAGCGGGAGTGCGGCCTACGAGCAGTACTTC
CASSSRYSGSAAYEQYF
>TRBV20-1|TRBJ2-1|few|TRBD1
TGCAGTGCTACATCCCTGGGACAGTCCTGGTATTACAATGAGCAGTTCTTC
CSATSLGQSWYYNEQFF
>TRBV7-2|TRBJ1-2|NA|NA
TGTGCCAGCAGCGTTCCCGGGACAGGCTACACCTTC
CASSVPGTGYTF
>TRBV28|TRBJ2-3|NA|TRBD1
TGTGCCAGCAGACCCCCGACAGGGAGAAGTGGAAATACGCAGTATTTT
CASRPPTGRSGNTQYF
>TRBV20-1|TRBJ1-6|few|NA
TGCAGTGCTACCCTCCGGGATCTCGGAGCCCTCCACTTT
CSATLRDLGALHF
>TRBV5-1|TRBJ2-5|few|NA
TGCGCCAGCAGCTTGGGGTTGGCTACCCAAGAGACCCAGTACTTC
CASSLGLATQETQYF
>TRBV7-9|TRBJ2-1|NA|TRBD1
TGTGCCGGCAGCCCCGGGACAGGGGCACTCACGTTCTGGCACAATGAGCAGTTCTTC
CAGSPGTGALTFWHNEQFF
>TRBV7-7|TRBJ2-3|NA|NA
TGTGCTGGCAGCCTCACCCTTGGGGGCACAGATACGCAGTATTTT
CAGSLTLGGTDTQYF
>TRBV20-1|TRBJ1-4|NA|NA
TGCAGTGCTATGGACGAAGACCGAAGGGAAAAACGGTTTTTT
CSAMDEDRREKRFF
>TRBV20-1|TRBJ2-3|NA|TRBD2
TGCAGTGCTGGAAAGCGGGGGAGGACAGATACGCAGTATTTT
CSAGKRGRTDTQYF
>TRBV6-5|TRBJ2-5|few|NA
TGTGCCAGCAGTTACTCTCCTTCGGGGTTTAAAGAGACCCAGTACTTC
CASSYSPSGFKETQYF
>TRBV6-5|TRBJ2-5|NA|TRBD2
TGTGCCAGCAGTTACTCGATGAGGCTTGGGGAGGGTACGGAGACCCAGTACTTC
CASSYSMRLGEGTETQYF
>TRBV7-2|TRBJ2-7|few|TRBD2
TGTGCCAGCAGCTTTGGGGGACTAGCGGCAACCTACGAGCAGTACTTC
CASSFGGLAATYEQYF
>TRBV21-1|TRBJ2-3|NA|NA
TGTGCCAGCAGCGGTCGGGGGAAAGAATCTGGCACAGATACGCAGTATTTT
CASSGRGKESGTDTQYF